These 29 T cell receptor beta chains came from one sample sequenced in a study of siplizumab effects on memory and regulatory T cells. The repertoire was sequenced with immunoSEQ multiplex PCR; TCRdb's copy has only in-frame clones and lacks some. The profile shows roughly 11,000 clones, roughly half of them singletons. The mixed lymphocyte reaction cells were cocultured at 37°C for more than five days. The antigens for these receptors are not known. The sample comprised CFSE-low (dividing) CD8+ T cells sorted from an allogeneic mixed lymphocyte reaction. Every receptor here comes from a human donor in good health; the cells came from an allogeneic mixed lymphocyte reaction. Some clones in this sample may be carry-over from other donors' samples.

This clone has just a few counts. The gene calls are TRBV18 and TRBJ1-2; the D gene is possibly TRBD1 (5 bases). Trimming shortened V by 8 bases and J by 7 bases, and 20 bases separated the two germline ends. This CDR3 comprises 14 residues. Per germline, CDR1 KGHSH and CDR2 LQKENI. The CDR3 sequence is CASASGPLSPGYTF. Here the CDR3 DNA reads TGTGCCAGCGCCTCAGGGCCCCTTAGTCCTGGCTACACCTTC.

This clone was seen a few times. The V and J genes are TRBV14 and TRBJ2-7; either TRBD1 or TRBD2 may supply D (5 bases each). V was trimmed by 1 base and J by 7 bases, leaving 14 bases between them. Germline V gene lookup returns CDR1 SGHDN and CDR2 FVKESK. The CDR3 contains 14 residues. The CDR3 spells CASSQVGPLWEQYF. CDR3 DNA sequence: TGTGCCAGCAGCCAAGTGGGACCCCTCTGGGAGCAGTACTTC.

The chain uses TRBV30 and TRBJ1-2; D call uncertain. This CDR3 contains 13 residues. Trimming shortened V by 0 bases and J by 2 bases, and 7 bases separated the two germline ends. Germline CDR1 GTSNPN, CDR2 SVGIG (reference sequence). CDR3 in DNA: TGTGCCTGGAGTGTACTCGGCAACTATGGCTACACCTTC. Residues: CAWSVLGNYGYTF.

This clone was detected a few times. DNA for the CDR3: TGTGCCAGCAGCGGGGACAGGGGACCAGATACGCAGTATTTT. Translated: CASSGDRGPDTQYF. The V call is TRBV9, the J call TRBJ2-3, with 10 bases fitting TRBD1. The CDR3 extends over 14 amino acids. Germline V gives CDR1 SGDLS, CDR2 YYNGEE. J gave up 4 bases and V 3 bases, and 2 bases lay outside the gene matches.

This clone was observed a handful of times. The CDR3 here is CASSVVGTPGETQYF. The CDR3 bases are TGTGCCAGCAGCGTAGTAGGCACCCCGGGAGAGACCCAGTACTTC. This chain connects TRBV9 to TRBJ2-5; D is unresolved. This CDR3 is 15 amino acids long. From germline, CDR1 is SGDLS and CDR2 YYNGEE. With 0 bases removed from V and 4 bases from J, the gap between germline ends came to 13 bases. The full variable domain, in which reference TRBV9 and TRBJ2-5 provide the parts outside the CDR3, is DSGVTQTPKHLITATGQRVTLRCSPRSGDLSVYWYQQSLDQGLQFLIQYYNGEERAKGNILERFSAQQFPDLHSELNLSSLELGDSALYFCASSVVGTPGETQYFGPGTRLLVL.

On this clone itself: Germline is not matched at one junction end, which may reflect a read error. J is TRBJ1-6 and V is TRBV11-1; D may be TRBD1 (6 bases). The CDR3 consists of 17 residues. Per the germline V gene, CDR1 is SGHAT and CDR2 is FQDESV (reference sequence). Here the CDR3 DNA reads TGTACCAGCAGCCCCCGAGGGGGGAGCTCCTATAATTCACCCCTCCACTTT. The encoded protein is CTSSPRGGSSYNSPLHF.

This chain joins TRBV9 and TRBJ2-1; 9 nucleotides line up with TRBD2. The V segment lost 0 bases and the J segment 2 bases; nucleotides outside the gene matches: 9. CDR1 SGDLS and CDR2 YYNGEE come from the germline V gene. There are 18 residues in the CDR3. CDR3 sequence: CASSVDDAGGPPYNEQFF. CDR3 DNA sequence: TGTGCCAGCAGCGTAGACGATGCGGGAGGGCCCCCCTACAATGAGCAGTTCTTC. The entire variable domain, with the rest obtained from reference TRBV9 and TRBJ2-1, is as follows: DSGVTQTPKHLITATGQRVTLRCSPRSGDLSVYWYQQSLDQGLQFLIQYYNGEERAKGNILERFSAQQFPDLHSELNLSSLELGDSALYFCASSVDDAGGPPYNEQFFGPGTRLTVL.

The V call is TRBV7-6, the J call TRBJ2-7; TRBD2 matches at 10 bases. The CDR3 is made up of 15 amino acids. J gave up 5 bases and V 5 bases, and 9 bases lay outside the gene matches. Germline CDR1 SGHVS, CDR2 FNYEAQ. CDR3 nucleotides: TGTGCCAGCAGCGGCCGGACTAGCGGCGAAAACGAGCAGTACTTC. Amino acids: CASSGRTSGENEQYF.

The rearrangement links TRBV11-2 to TRBJ2-6; D possibly matches TRBD1 or TRBD2 (5 bases each). Germline assignment: CDR1 SGHAT and CDR2 FQNNGV. V lost 5 bases and J 11 bases, leaving 22 bases between the germline ends. The CDR3 has 16 residues. The CDR3 is CASSPSPGTEVYVLTF. Here the CDR3 DNA reads TGTGCCAGCAGCCCTTCCCCCGGGACGGAGGTATACGTCCTGACTTTC. Looking up the rest from reference TRBV11-2 and TRBJ2-6 gives the full variable domain: EAGVAQSPRYKIIEKRQSVAFWCNPISGHATLYWYQQILGQGPKLLIQFQNNGVVDDSQLPKDRFSAERLKGVDSTLKIQPAKLEDSAVYLCASSPSPGTEVYVLTFGAGSRLTVL.

The table lists this clone with a few counts. The rearrangement links TRBV6-6 to TRBJ2-1; 8 nucleotides agree with TRBD2. Germline values: CDR1 MNHNY, CDR2 SVGAGI (reference sequence). After removal of 4 bases from V and 6 bases from J, the junction contained 5 bases not matched to a gene. The CDR3 contains 14 residues. CDR3 sequence: CASSLREAINEQFF. CDR3 in DNA: TGTGCCAGCAGTTTGCGGGAGGCGATCAATGAGCAGTTCTTC.

The rearrangement links TRBV6-6 to TRBJ1-2; D is unclear. Germline V lookup: CDR1 MNHNY, CDR2 SVGAGI (reference sequence). This CDR3 contains 12 residues. V shed 5 bases and J shed 4 bases, with 8 bases lying between them. The CDR3 region is CASSPGSYGYTF. For the CDR3, the DNA is TGTGCCAGCAGTCCCGGGAGCTATGGCTACACCTTC.

This clone came up a few times. The rearrangement uses TRBV11-2 and TRBJ2-7; D might be TRBD2 (5 bases). There are 13 residues in the CDR3. V lost 2 bases and J 3 bases, leaving 8 bases between the germline ends. The V gene's germline CDR1 is SGHAT and CDR2 FQNNGV. The CDR3 nucleotides read TGTGCCAGCAGCTTATCGGAGGACTACGAGCAGTACTTC. This codes for CASSLSEDYEQYF.

The rearrangement joins TRBV7-3 to TRBJ2-1; D ambiguous. The CDR3 contains 13 residues. From germline, CDR1 is SGHTA and CDR2 FQGTGA. The ends were cut back, 10 bases at V and 3 bases at J, with 13 bases in the middle. The CDR3, as DNA: TGTGCCACCGGGCTCGGCGGCTACAATGAGCAGTTCTTC. It codes for CATGLGGYNEQFF.

This rearrangement joins TRBV5-5 to TRBJ1-1; the D is unclear. Trimming shortened V by 5 bases and J by 4 bases, and 9 bases separated the two germline ends. The CDR3 sequence is 12 residues long. Per the germline V gene, CDR1 is SGHKS and CDR2 is YYEKEE (reference sequence). This CDR3 reads CASSPRGTEAFF. The CDR3 DNA follows: TGTGCCAGCAGTCCCCGGGGCACTGAAGCTTTCTTT. The full variable domain, its missing parts supplied by reference TRBV5-5 and TRBJ1-1, is DAGVTQSPTHLIKTRGQQVTLRCSPISGHKSVSWYQQVLGQGPQFIFQYYEKEERGRGNFPDRFSARQFPNYSSELNVNALLLGDSALYLCASSPRGTEAFFGQGTRLTVV.

The V and J genes are TRBV7-9 and TRBJ2-5; TRBD2 might be the D (5 bases). Trimming stripped 2 bases from V and 4 bases from J, with 14 bases between. The CDR3 consists of 15 residues. Germline V CDR1 and CDR2: SEHNR, FQNEAQ (reference sequence). CDR3 bases: TGTGCCAGCAGCTTAAAGCTAAGTGCGGGAGAGACCCAGTACTTC. Encoded protein: CASSLKLSAGETQYF.

V usage is TRBV4-1 and J usage is TRBJ2-3; D gene uncertain. CDR3 size: 13 residues. Per the germline V gene, CDR1 is MGHRA and CDR2 is YSYEKL. V was trimmed by 7 bases and J by 0 bases, leaving 8 bases between them. CDR3 in amino acids: CASMAVSTDTQYF. The DNA of the CDR3 is TGCGCCAGCATGGCGGTTAGCACAGATACGCAGTATTTT.

This clone has a single count. The rearrangement joins TRBV6-6 to TRBJ2-3; weak D call: TRBD1 (5 bases). Trimming stripped 4 bases from V and 2 bases from J, with 10 bases between. Per germline, CDR1 MNHNY and CDR2 SVGAGI (reference sequence). The CDR3 consists of 14 residues. CDR3 amino acids: CASSWGAVTDTQYF. In DNA, the CDR3 is TGTGCCAGCAGTTGGGGCGCGGTCACAGATACGCAGTATTTT.

By its share, this clone is medium-sized. The V call is TRBV11-2, the J call TRBJ2-2, with D uncertain. The CDR3 runs to 14 residues. Germline V lookup: CDR1 SGHAT, CDR2 FQNNGV. Trimming pared 0 bases from V and 6 bases from J, leaving 8 bases between. The chain's CDR3 is CASSLEASPGELFF. The CDR3 DNA follows: TGTGCCAGCAGCTTAGAAGCGTCGCCCGGGGAGCTGTTTTTT.

The table lists this clone with a few counts. V gene TRBV27 combines with J gene TRBJ1-1; D ambiguous. V lost 4 bases and J lost 2, with 8 bases in between. Looked up from germline, CDR1 is MNHEY and CDR2 is SMNVEV (reference sequence). There are 13 residues in the CDR3. The CDR3, as DNA: TGTGCCAGCAGTTGGATTATCAACACTGAAGCTTTCTTT. Its translation is CASSWIINTEAFF.

With regard to this clone: The identical CDR3 is also encoded by other nucleotide sequences in the sample. The chain carries TRBV11-2 and TRBJ2-1, with no clear D. The CDR3 runs to 12 residues. The ends were cut back, 5 bases at V and 7 bases at J, with 9 bases in the middle. The germline V gene encodes CDR1 SGHAT and CDR2 FQNNGV. CDR3 DNA: TGTGCCAGCAGCCCGTTTTCTAATGAGCAGTTCTTC. It translates to CASSPFSNEQFF.

The chain has TRBV4-1 and TRBJ2-7; 11 bases are shared with TRBD2. Losses at the gene ends were 3 bases for V and 0 bases for J; bases not matched to a gene: 1. The CDR3 extends over 15 amino acids. Per germline, CDR1 MGHRA and CDR2 YSYEKL. The CDR3 reads CASSHTSGSSYEQYF. CDR3 coding DNA: TGCGCCAGCAGCCACACTAGCGGGAGCTCCTACGAGCAGTACTTC.

The chain has TRBV11-2 and TRBJ1-1, with D possibly matching TRBD1 (5 bases). The CDR3 is made up of 14 amino acids. Trimming removed 7 bases from V and 1 base from J, with 13 bases in between. Germline V lookup: CDR1 SGHAT, CDR2 FQNNGV. CDR3 region: CASINFGGNTEAFF. Written as DNA, the CDR3 is TGTGCCAGCATAAACTTCGGGGGGAACACTGAAGCTTTCTTT.

This chain connects TRBV6-5 to TRBJ2-6; TRBD2 is a possible D gene (6 bases). V was cut by 7 bases and J by 4 bases, with 14 bases left in between. The germline V gene has CDR1 MNHEY and CDR2 SVGAGI. This CDR3 is built from 15 residues. DNA for the CDR3: TGTGCCAGCACCGGCGGGGCGTCAGGGGCCAACGTCCTGACTTTC. Translating it yields CASTGGASGANVLTF.

This sequence joins TRBV7-6 and TRBJ1-2; D gene unclear. V was trimmed by 0 bases and J by 4 bases, leaving 6 bases between them. This CDR3 has 13 amino acids. The germline V gene encodes CDR1 SGHVS and CDR2 FNYEAQ. The CDR3 loop is CASSLAGTYGYTF. As DNA, the CDR3 is TGTGCCAGCAGCTTAGCAGGAACCTATGGCTACACCTTC.

This clone showed up just a few times. V gene TRBV30 combines with J gene TRBJ2-1, with D perhaps TRBD2 (5 bases). This CDR3 comprises 15 residues. Germline V gene sequence: CDR1 GTSNPN, CDR2 SVGIG (reference sequence). V lost 0 bases, J lost 7 bases, and 16 bases lay in between. CDR3 in DNA: TGTGCCTGGAGTGTGTCCGGGATAGTCGGGAATGAGCAGTTCTTC. It encodes CAWSVSGIVGNEQFF.

The V gene is TRBV10-3, the J gene TRBJ1-2, with 10 nucleotides matching TRBD1. V shed 2 bases and J 6 bases; nucleotides not matched to a gene: 9. Per the germline V gene, CDR1 is ENHRY and CDR2 is SYGVKD. The CDR3 is made up of 16 amino acids. Written as DNA, the CDR3 is TGTGCCATCAGTGAGAAACGGACAGGGGGATTTGATGGCTACACCTTC. Its translation: CAISEKRTGGFDGYTF.

The J gene is TRBJ2-7, the V gene TRBV4-1, with 9 bases lining up with TRBD1. V dropped 4 bases and J dropped 6; count of bases not matched to a gene: 10. The germline V gene encodes CDR1 MGHRA and CDR2 YSYEKL. The CDR3 has 15 residues. In DNA form, the CDR3 reads TGCGCCAGCAGCCCACTATGGACAGGGGAAGTCGAGCAGTACTTC. The encoded protein is CASSPLWTGEVEQYF.

The gene calls are TRBV2 and TRBJ2-5; D is perhaps TRBD2 (7 bases). Germline loops: CDR1 SNHLY, CDR2 FYNNEI. The CDR3 spans 13 residues. Trimming shortened V by 8 bases and J by 4 bases, and 14 bases separated the two germline ends. The CDR3: CASLGGGRETQYF. CDR3 nucleotides: TGTGCCAGCCTAGGGGGGGGGCGAGAGACCCAGTACTTC.

Written as DNA, the CDR3 is TGTGCCATCAGGGCCGGTGGCGCTGGCTACACCTTC. It yields the protein CAIRAGGAGYTF. This chain uses TRBV10-3 with TRBJ1-2, with D hard to call. Trimming removed 6 bases at V and 7 bases at J, with 12 bases between. Germline V gives CDR1 ENHRY, CDR2 SYGVKD. The CDR3 runs 12 residues.